What follows are 20 T cell receptor beta chains derived from one specimen sequenced in a study of graft-versus-host responses after intestinal transplantation (dated by TCRdb to the early 2020s). The time point label for this specimen denotes: cells obtained before transplantation from donor or recipient. No antigen has been identified for these receptors. Library method: the immunoSEQ multiplex PCR assay. TCRdb took this table from immuneACCESS and kept in-frame rearrangements with V and J called. Such tables lack part of the clones; where checked against another copy, unresolved V genes explain under half of the gap, and the rest is unexplained. Here the sample has tens of thousands of clones; roughly 84% occur a single time. Around 0.48% of the sample is taken by the ten largest. Sequencing used unstimulated CD4+ T cells sorted from spleen or lymph node cells, obtained before transplant. These receptors all stem from a human donor who was the organ donor for an intestinal transplant.

CDR3 loop: CASSLERQGDQPQHF. The CDR3 DNA follows: TGCGCCAGCAGCCTCGAACGACAGGGGGATCAGCCCCAGCATTTT. The rearrangement uses TRBV4-3 and TRBJ1-5, with 9 positions matching TRBD1. V lost 4 bases to trimming and J lost 5 bases; unmatched junction nucleotides: 6. CDR3 size: 15 residues. CDR1 and CDR2 (germline): LGHNA, YSLEER.

The genes are TRBV7-2 and TRBJ2-3; 9 nucleotides agree with TRBD2. Looked up from germline, CDR1 is SGHTA and CDR2 is FQGNSA. With 3 bases clipped from V and 5 bases from J, the junction kept 3 bases outside the gene matches. This CDR3 is 14 amino acids long. The DNA for the CDR3 is TGTGCCAGCAGCTTTGGACTAGCGCAAGATACGCAGTATTTT. Translated, it gives CASSFGLAQDTQYF.

The V gene is TRBV25-1, the J gene TRBJ2-4, with unresolved D. Trimming removed 1 base at V and 5 bases at J, with 9 bases between. The germline CDR1 and CDR2 sequences are MGHDK and SYGVNS. This CDR3 spans 14 amino acids. CDR3 sequence: CASSESGNQNIQYF. CDR3 nucleotides: TGTGCCAGCAGTGAATCGGGCAACCAAAACATTCAGTACTTC.

V usage is TRBV7-9 and J usage is TRBJ1-4, with TRBD1 matching 12 bases. Unmatched junction bases numbered 4, after V lost 1 base and J lost 7 bases. The CDR3 runs 16 residues. Germline V gene data show CDR1 as SEHNR and CDR2 as FQNEAQ (reference sequence). CDR3 sequence: CASSLGGTGGGEKLFF. The DNA for the CDR3 is TGTGCCAGCAGCTTAGGCGGGACAGGGGGCGGTGAAAAACTGTTTTTT.

The V gene is TRBV21-1, the J gene TRBJ2-5; TRBD2, the table's D call, was not compared with the DNA. The J call is in doubt because the DNA end fits TRBJ2-7 better. TRBV21-1 is shown as a pseudogene. The CDR3 is 17 residues long. The CDR3 protein is CASSKALSPSGSHEQYF. The CDR3 DNA is TGTGCCAGCAGCAAAGCGCTTTCTCCTAGCGGGAGCCACGAGCAGTACTTC.

The rearrangement links TRBV5-4 to TRBJ1-4; 8 bases fit TRBD1. CDR1 is SGHNT, CDR2 YYREEE, per germline (reference sequence). V was clipped by 4 bases and J by 5 bases; unmatched bases: 7. CDR3 length: 15 residues. CDR3 in amino acids: CASSITTGGNEKLFF. DNA of the CDR3: TGTGCCAGCAGCATTACAACAGGGGGAAATGAAAAACTGTTTTTT.

V gene TRBV18 combines with J gene TRBJ1-2; perhaps TRBD1 as D (6 bases). This CDR3 is built from 14 residues. The V end was cut by 2 bases, the J end by 8 bases, with 15 bases between. Germline loops: CDR1 KGHSH, CDR2 LQKENI. The CDR3 loop reads CASSPNRYREGYTF. Written as DNA, the CDR3 is TGTGCCAGCTCACCAAATAGGTACAGGGAAGGCTACACCTTC.

V usage is TRBV4-3 and J usage is TRBJ2-2, with TRBD2 identical over 8 bases. In germline, CDR1 is LGHNA, CDR2 YSLEER. This CDR3 has 18 amino acids. Unmatched junction bases numbered 10, after V lost 2 bases and J lost 2 bases. This CDR3 reads CASSQWVAGPGNTGELFF. The CDR3 DNA follows: TGCGCCAGCAGCCAATGGGTAGCGGGGCCAGGAAACACCGGGGAGCTGTTTTTT.

The chain uses TRBV2 and TRBJ2-1, with 9 bases lining up with TRBD2. The V and J ends lost 6 bases and 2 bases, in that order; junction bases with no gene match: 5. The CDR3 is made up of 15 amino acids. The germline CDR1 and CDR2 sequences are SNHLY and FYNNEI. The CDR3 sequence: CASRILAGAYNEQFF. CDR3 bases: TGTGCCAGCAGGATCTTAGCGGGGGCCTACAATGAGCAGTTCTTC.

J is TRBJ1-4 and V is TRBV23-1, with 8 bases identical to TRBD1. TRBV23-1 is placed among ORFs of uncertain function. The CDR3 totals 20 residues. With V trimmed by 0 bases and J by 0 bases, 12 bases remained unmatched. CDR3 in DNA: TGCGCCAGCAGTCAATCCGAATTAGGACAGGGCCATACAACTAATGAAAAACTGTTTTTT. Encoded protein: CASSQSELGQGHTTNEKLFF.

The chain has TRBV6-1 and TRBJ1-2, with a weak D call TRBD1 (6 bases). V lost 7 bases to trimming and J lost 8 bases, with 14 bases between them. This CDR3 region has 12 residues. Germline V gene lookup returns CDR1 MNHNS and CDR2 SASEGT. Here the CDR3 reads CASTSGARGYTF. The CDR3 DNA is TGTGCCAGCACCTCAGGGGCGAGAGGCTACACCTTC.

This chain joins TRBV15 and TRBJ1-2; 7 positions agree with TRBD1. Trimming at V came to 4 bases and at J to 4 bases, leaving 6 bases not matched to a gene. The CDR3 is made up of 14 amino acids. Germline V gives CDR1 LNHNV, CDR2 YYDKDF (reference sequence). The CDR3 reads CATSTWTGSYGYTF. The DNA of the CDR3 is TGTGCCACCAGCACCTGGACAGGAAGCTATGGCTACACCTTC. Full variable domain (missing parts from reference TRBV15 and TRBJ1-2): DAMVIQNPRYQVTQFGKPVTLSCSQTLNHNVMYWYQQKSSQAPKLLFHYYDKDFNNEADTPDNFQSRRPNTSFCFLDIRSPGLGDTAMYLCATSTWTGSYGYTFGSGTRLTVV.

This clone was seen a handful of times. The J gene is TRBJ2-5, the V gene TRBV5-1, with 15 nucleotides matching TRBD2. This CDR3 has 17 residues. Germline-derived CDR1 and CDR2 are SGHRS and YFSETQ. V dropped 3 bases and J dropped 4; count of bases not matched to a gene: 7. CDR3 protein: CASSWTSGGVGGETQYF. The CDR3 DNA reads as TGCGCCAGCAGCTGGACTAGCGGGGGGGTAGGTGGAGAGACCCAGTACTTC.

The chain carries TRBV14 and TRBJ1-5; TRBD1 matches at 8 bases. CDR3 length: 16 amino acids. The junction had 4 bases not matched to a gene; V was cut back by 0 bases and J by 3 bases. Germline assignment: CDR1 SGHDN and CDR2 FVKESK. CDR3 nucleotides: TGTGCCAGCAGCCAAGACAATCAGGGGGCCAATCAGCCCCAGCATTTT. It specifies CASSQDNQGANQPQHF.

The chain combines TRBV5-1 with TRBJ1-1, with 12 positions matching TRBD1. CDR1 is SGHRS and CDR2 is YFSETQ in the germline V gene. Losses at the gene ends were 4 bases for V and 6 bases for J; bases not matched to a gene: 16. The CDR3 length is 18 residues. The CDR3, as DNA: TGCGCCAGCAGCCCGAAGGCACCCGCCGGGACAGGGGGCTCTGAAGCTTTCTTT. This sequence encodes CASSPKAPAGTGGSEAFF.

V gene TRBV10-2 combines with J gene TRBJ2-7; 9 positions match TRBD1. Germline CDR1 and CDR2: WSHSY and SAAADI. V was pared by 6 bases and J by 4 bases, with 4 bases of the junction left unmatched. This CDR3 is 13 amino acids long. CDR3 in amino acids: CASRPGTGYEQYF. The DNA of the CDR3 is TGCGCCAGCAGACCCGGGACAGGGTACGAGCAGTACTTC.

The V call is TRBV4-3, the J call TRBJ1-3; 7 bases are shared with TRBD1. V was pared by 1 base and J by 4 bases, with 10 bases of the junction left unmatched. CDR3 length equals 17 residues. Germline CDR1 is LGHNA and CDR2 is YSLEER. Here the CDR3 DNA reads TGCGCCAGCAGCCAAGTCCCCACAGGGGCGTCAGGAAACACCATATATTTT. Amino acid sequence: CASSQVPTGASGNTIYF.

The chain uses TRBV29-1 and TRBJ1-2; D remains unclear. Germline-derived CDR1 and CDR2 are SQVTM and ANQGSEA. CDR3 size: 12 residues. Between the trimmed V and J ends, which lost 3 bases and 4 bases, there was a span of 9 bases. CDR3 coding DNA: TGCAGCGTTGACGGGGTGACCTATGGCTACACCTTC. Translating it yields CSVDGVTYGYTF.

About this clone: The same CDR3 is also encoded by other DNA sequences in this sample. The genes are TRBV5-6 and TRBJ2-5, with 8 bases that match TRBD2. The CDR3 runs 17 residues. The germline gives CDR1 SGHDT, CDR2 YYEEEE. With V trimmed by 1 base and J by 5 bases, 13 bases remained unmatched. The CDR3 region has the DNA TGTGCCAGCAGCTTGATCCTACTCGCGGGGGGATGGGAGACCCAGTACTTC. Its protein is CASSLILLAGGWETQYF.

The rearrangement joins TRBV6-1 to TRBJ2-2; D may be TRBD1 (5 bases). V was shortened by 3 bases and J by 6 bases, with 17 bases between the two germline ends. This CDR3 comprises 16 residues. Looked up from germline, CDR1 is MNHNS and CDR2 is SASEGT. Written as DNA, the CDR3 is TGTGCCAGCAGTGACTTGTACAGGCCTGGGCCCGGGGAGCTGTTTTTT. Encoded protein: CASSDLYRPGPGELFF.